This TCR beta chain derives from a study of blood T cell repertoires in COVID-19. Profiled with immunoSEQ multiplex PCR; TCRdb holds only in-frame clones, not every one. The table lists 100,000 to 110,000 clones, almost 90% of them singletons, with around 5% in the top ten. Germline V gene lookup returns CDR1 SGHDT and CDR2 YYEEEE. The CDR3 consists of 14 residues. V was pared by 4 bases and J by 7 bases, with 10 bases of the junction left unmatched. This sequence was found in a human donor in a cohort sampled during active COVID-19. The source material was peripheral blood. The chain employs TRBV5-6 and TRBJ2-7, with 8 bases aligning to TRBD1. The CDR3: CASSTWTGPAEQYF. Here the CDR3 DNA reads TGTGCCAGCAGCACCTGGACAGGGCCGGCTGAGCAGTACTTC.